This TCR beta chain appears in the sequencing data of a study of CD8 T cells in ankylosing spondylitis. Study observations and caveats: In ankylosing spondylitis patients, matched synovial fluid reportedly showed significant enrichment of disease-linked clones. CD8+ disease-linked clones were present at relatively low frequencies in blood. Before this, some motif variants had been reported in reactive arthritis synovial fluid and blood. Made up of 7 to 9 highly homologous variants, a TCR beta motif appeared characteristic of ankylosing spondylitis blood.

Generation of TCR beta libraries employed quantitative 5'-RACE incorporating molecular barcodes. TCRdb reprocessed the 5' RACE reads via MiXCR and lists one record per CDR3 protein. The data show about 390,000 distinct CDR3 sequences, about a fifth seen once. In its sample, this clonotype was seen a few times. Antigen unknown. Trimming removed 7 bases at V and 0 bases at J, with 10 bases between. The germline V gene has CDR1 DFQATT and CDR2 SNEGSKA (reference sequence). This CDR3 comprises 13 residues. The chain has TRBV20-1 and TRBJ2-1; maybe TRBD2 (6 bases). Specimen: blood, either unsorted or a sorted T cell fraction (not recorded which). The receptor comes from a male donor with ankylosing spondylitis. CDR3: CSGVADSYNEQFF. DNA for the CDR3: TGCAGTGGGGTAGCGGACTCCTACAATGAGCAGTTCTTC.